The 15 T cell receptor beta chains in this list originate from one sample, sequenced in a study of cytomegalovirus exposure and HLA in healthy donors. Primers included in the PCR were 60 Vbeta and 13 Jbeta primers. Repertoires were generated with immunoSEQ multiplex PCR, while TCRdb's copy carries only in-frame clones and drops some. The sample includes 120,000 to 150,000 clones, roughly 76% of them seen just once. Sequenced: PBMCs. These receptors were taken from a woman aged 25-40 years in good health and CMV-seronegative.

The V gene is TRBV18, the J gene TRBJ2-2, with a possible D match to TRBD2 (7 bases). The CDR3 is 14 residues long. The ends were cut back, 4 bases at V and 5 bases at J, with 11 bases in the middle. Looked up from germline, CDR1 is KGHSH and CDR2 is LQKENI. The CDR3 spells CASSLRGRTGELFF. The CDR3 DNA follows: TGTGCCAGCTCACTGCGGGGGCGTACCGGGGAGCTGTTTTTT. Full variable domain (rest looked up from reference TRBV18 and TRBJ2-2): NAGVMQNPRHLVRRRGQEARLRCSPMKGHSHVYWYRQLPEEGLKFMVYLQKENIIDESGMPKERFSAEFPKEGPSILRIQQVVRGDSAAYFCASSLRGRTGELFFGEGSRLTVL.

The CDR3: CASSSQAGLSNTGELFF. CDR3 nucleotides: TGTGCCAGCAGCTCACAGGCGGGACTATCGAACACCGGGGAGCTGTTTTTT. J is TRBJ2-2 and V is TRBV11-3; 7 positions match TRBD2. V gave up 4 bases and J gave up 0 bases; unmatched junction bases: 8. CDR1 and CDR2 from the germline V gene are SGHNT and YENEEA. The CDR3 has 17 amino acids.

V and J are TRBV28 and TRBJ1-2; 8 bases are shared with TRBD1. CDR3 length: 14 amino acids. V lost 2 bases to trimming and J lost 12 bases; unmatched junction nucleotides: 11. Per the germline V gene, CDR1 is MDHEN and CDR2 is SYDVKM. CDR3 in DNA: TGTGCCAGCAGTTTAGACCAGGGGGCGGATGATAACACCTTC. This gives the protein CASSLDQGADDNTF.

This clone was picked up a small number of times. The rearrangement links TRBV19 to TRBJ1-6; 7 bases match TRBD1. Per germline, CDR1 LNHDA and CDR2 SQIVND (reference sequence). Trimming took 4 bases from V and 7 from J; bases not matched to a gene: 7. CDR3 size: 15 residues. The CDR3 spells CASSKGQHENSPLHF. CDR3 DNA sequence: TGTGCCAGTAGTAAGGGACAGCATGAAAATTCACCCCTCCACTTT.

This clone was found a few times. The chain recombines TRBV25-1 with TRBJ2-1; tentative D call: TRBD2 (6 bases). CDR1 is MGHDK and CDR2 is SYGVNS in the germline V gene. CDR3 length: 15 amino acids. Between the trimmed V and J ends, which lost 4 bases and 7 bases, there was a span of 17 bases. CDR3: CASSAGDGDGNEQFF. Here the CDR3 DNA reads TGTGCCAGCAGTGCGGGGGACGGGGATGGGAATGAGCAGTTCTTC.

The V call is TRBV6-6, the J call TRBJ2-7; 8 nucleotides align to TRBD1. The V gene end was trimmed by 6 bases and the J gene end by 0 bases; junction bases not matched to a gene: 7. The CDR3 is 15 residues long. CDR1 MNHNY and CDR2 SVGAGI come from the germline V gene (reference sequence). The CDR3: CASSPRQGSSYEQYF. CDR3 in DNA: TGTGCCAGCAGCCCCCGACAGGGGAGCTCCTACGAGCAGTACTTC.

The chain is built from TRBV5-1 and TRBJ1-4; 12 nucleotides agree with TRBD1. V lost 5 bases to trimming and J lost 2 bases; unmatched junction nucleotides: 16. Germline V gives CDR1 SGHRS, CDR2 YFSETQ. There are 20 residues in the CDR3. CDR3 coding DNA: TGCGCCAGCAGTTTTACCCCCGGGACAGGGGGCGCGGGGACTAATGAAAAACTGTTTTTT. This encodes CASSFTPGTGGAGTNEKLFF.

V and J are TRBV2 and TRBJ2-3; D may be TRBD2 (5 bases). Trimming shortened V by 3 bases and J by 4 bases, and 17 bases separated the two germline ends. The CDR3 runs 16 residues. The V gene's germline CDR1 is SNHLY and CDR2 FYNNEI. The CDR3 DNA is TGTGCCAGCAGTGACTTTCCCCGGGATATATCAGATACGCAGTATTTT. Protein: CASSDFPRDISDTQYF.

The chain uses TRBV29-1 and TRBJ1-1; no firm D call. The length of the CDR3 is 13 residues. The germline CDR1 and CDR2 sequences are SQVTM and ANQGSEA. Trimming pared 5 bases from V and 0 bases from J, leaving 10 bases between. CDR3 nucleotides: TGCAGCGTTTTAAAACAGATGAACACTGAAGCTTTCTTT. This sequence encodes CSVLKQMNTEAFF.

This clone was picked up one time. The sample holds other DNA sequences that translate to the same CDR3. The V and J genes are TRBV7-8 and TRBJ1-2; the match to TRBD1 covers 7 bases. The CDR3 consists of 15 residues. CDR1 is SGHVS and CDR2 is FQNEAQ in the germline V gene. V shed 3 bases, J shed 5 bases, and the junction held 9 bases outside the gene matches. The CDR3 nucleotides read TGTGCCAGCAGCTTGGAAGGGGGCGCAGGGTATGGCTACACCTTC. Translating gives CASSLEGGAGYGYTF.

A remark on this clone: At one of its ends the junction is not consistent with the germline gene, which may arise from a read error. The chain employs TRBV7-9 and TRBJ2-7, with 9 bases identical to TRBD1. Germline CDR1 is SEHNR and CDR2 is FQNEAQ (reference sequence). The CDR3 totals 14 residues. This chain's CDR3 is CSSSSGTGSHEQYF. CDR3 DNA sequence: TGTTCCAGCAGCTCCGGGACAGGGTCCCACGAGCAGTACTTC.

The CDR3 here is CASSSALAGYYEQYF. The CDR3 DNA sequence: TGTGCCAGCAGTTCCGCCCTAGCGGGATACTACGAGCAGTACTTC. This chain uses TRBV28 with TRBJ2-7; 9 bases line up with TRBD2. V was clipped by 4 bases and J by 3 bases; unmatched bases: 7. The CDR3 is made up of 15 amino acids. Looked up from germline, CDR1 is MDHEN and CDR2 is SYDVKM.

The CDR3 DNA sequence: TGCGCCAGCAGCCCCCTCACGACAGGGTTGGAGACCCAGTACTTC. Protein: CASSPLTTGLETQYF. The rearrangement uses TRBV10-1 and TRBJ2-5, with 7 bases that match TRBD1. There are 15 residues in the CDR3. V lost 6 bases and J lost 5; bases outside the gene matches: 12. Germline CDR1 is WNHNN and CDR2 is SYGVQD (reference sequence).

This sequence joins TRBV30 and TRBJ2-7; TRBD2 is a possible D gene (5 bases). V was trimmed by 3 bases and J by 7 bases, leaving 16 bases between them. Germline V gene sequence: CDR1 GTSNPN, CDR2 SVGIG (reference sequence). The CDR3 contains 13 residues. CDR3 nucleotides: TGTGCCTGGAGGGAAAAAGCTCCGGGGGAGCAGTACTTC. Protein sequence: CAWREKAPGEQYF.

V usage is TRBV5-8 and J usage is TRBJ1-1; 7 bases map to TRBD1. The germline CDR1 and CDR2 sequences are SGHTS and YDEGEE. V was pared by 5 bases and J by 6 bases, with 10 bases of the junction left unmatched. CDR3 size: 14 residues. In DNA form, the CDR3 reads TGTGCCAGCAGACTTCCGGGACAGCAACCTGAAGCTTTCTTT. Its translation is CASRLPGQQPEAFF.